The next 20 T cell receptor beta chains were all read from a single sample in a study of control samples from healthy donors and cancer patients. TCRdb's table, derived via immunoSEQ multiplex PCR, lists solely in-frame clones and lacks some. Among 84,000 or so clones, 91% were seen once, and the ten largest hold roughly 18%. The specimen was blood. The receptors were sampled from a man over 45 in good health.

This clone has only one observation. The chain joins TRBV5-8 to TRBJ1-2, with 8 bases identical to TRBD1. The junction had 10 bases not matched to a gene; V was cut back by 5 bases and J by 4 bases. Looked up from germline, CDR1 is SGHTS and CDR2 is YDEGEE. This CDR3 has 15 amino acids. CDR3 sequence: CASRLPGTGFYGYTF. The CDR3 DNA sequence: TGTGCCAGCAGGCTACCCGGGACAGGCTTCTATGGCTACACCTTC. Full variable domain (rest looked up from reference TRBV5-8 and TRBJ1-2): EAGVTQSPTHLIKTRGQQATLRCSPISGHTSVYWYQQALGLGLQFLLWYDEGEERNRGNFPPRFSGRQFPNYSSELNVNALELEDSALYLCASRLPGTGFYGYTFGSGTRLTVV.

The chain links TRBV6-6 to TRBJ2-3; TRBD2 matches 8 bases. This CDR3 region has 16 residues. V gave up 6 bases and J gave up 2 bases; unmatched junction bases: 10. Per the germline V gene, CDR1 is MNHNY and CDR2 is SVGAGI (reference sequence). The CDR3 DNA reads TGTGCCAGCAGCCCCGGACTAGCCTCGTCCACAGATACGCAGTATTTT. It translates to CASSPGLASSTDTQYF.

The chain combines TRBV3-1 (or the pseudogene TRBV3-2) with TRBJ1-6; D is unresolved. V was trimmed by 4 bases and J by 3 bases, leaving 10 bases between them. This CDR3 spans 15 amino acids. From germline, CDR1 is LGHDT and CDR2 YNNKEL (reference sequence). The CDR3 region has the DNA TGTGCCAGCAGCCCCAATCCACTCTATAATTCACCCCTCCACTTT. This codes for CASSPNPLYNSPLHF.

J is TRBJ1-1 and V is TRBV10-2, with 8 bases fitting TRBD1. Trimming at V came to 4 bases and at J to 5 bases, leaving 6 bases not matched to a gene. The CDR3 extends over 14 amino acids. The germline V gene has CDR1 WSHSY and CDR2 SAAADI. The CDR3 spells CASSVRGRETEAFF. The CDR3 nucleotides read TGCGCCAGCAGTGTCAGGGGGCGGGAAACTGAAGCTTTCTTT.

This chain joins TRBV6-2 or TRBV6-3 and TRBJ2-1; D uncertain. The germline V gene encodes CDR1 MNHEY and CDR2 SVGEGT. V was shortened by 5 bases and J by 8 bases, with 7 bases between the two germline ends. The CDR3 contains 11 residues. In nucleotides, the CDR3 is TGTGCCAGCAGTCCGAACTATGAGCAGTTCTTC. It translates to CASSPNYEQFF.

The chain uses TRBV6-5 and TRBJ2-2; maybe TRBD1 (6 bases). CDR1 is MNHEY and CDR2 is SVGAGI in the germline V gene. The CDR3 extends over 14 amino acids. The germline V and J ends were trimmed by 6 bases and 6 bases, with 14 bases remaining between them. The CDR3 DNA reads as TGTGCCAGCAGAATACAGGGTTTGTCCGGGGAGCTGTTTTTT. Amino acid sequence: CASRIQGLSGELFF.

The chain uses TRBV6-5 and TRBJ1-1; D may be TRBD1 (5 bases). The germline V gene has CDR1 MNHEY and CDR2 SVGAGI. Trimming took off 3 bases at V and 4 bases at J, with 12 bases between the two ends. This CDR3 comprises 14 residues. The CDR3 nucleotides are TGTGCCAGCAGTTATCAGGGAACGGCCACTGAAGCTTTCTTT. As protein: CASSYQGTATEAFF.

The V and J genes are TRBV5-1 and TRBJ2-5; no reliable D call. Germline V gene sequence: CDR1 SGHRS, CDR2 YFSETQ. The V and J ends lost 2 bases and 3 bases respectively, with 2 bases between them. CDR3 length: 11 amino acids. The CDR3 is CASSFKETQYF. DNA of the CDR3: TGCGCCAGCAGCTTTAAAGAGACCCAGTACTTC.

This rearrangement joins TRBV14 to TRBJ2-5; D is ambiguous. Trimming took off 1 base at V and 5 bases at J, with 11 bases between the two ends. This CDR3 contains 14 residues. Germline loops: CDR1 SGHDN, CDR2 FVKESK. The CDR3 region has the DNA TGTGCCAGCAGCCAAGTCATGAATAGGGAGACCCAGTACTTC. Residues: CASSQVMNRETQYF.

This chain links TRBV29-1 with TRBJ1-5; D gene unclear. V lost 4 bases to trimming and J lost 6 bases, with 10 bases between them. The CDR3 has 12 residues. The germline V gene has CDR1 SQVTM and CDR2 ANQGSEA. The CDR3 DNA reads as TGCAGCGTTGTGGGAACGGGTCAGCCCCAGCATTTT. It codes for CSVVGTGQPQHF.

V usage is TRBV24-1 and J usage is TRBJ1-3; no definite D call. Per germline, CDR1 KGHDR and CDR2 SFDVKD. The CDR3 extends over 15 amino acids. Trimming left V 3 bases short and J 1 base short, with 9 bases between. This chain's CDR3 is CATSDSAVSGNTIYF. The CDR3 region has the DNA TGTGCCACCAGTGATAGTGCCGTTTCTGGAAACACCATATATTTT.

This chain uses TRBV19 with TRBJ1-4; the D gene is possibly TRBD1 (6 bases). CDR3 length: 14 amino acids. CDR1 is LNHDA, CDR2 SQIVND, per germline (reference sequence). Trimming shortened V by 7 bases and J by 3 bases, and 12 bases separated the two germline ends. The CDR3 nucleotides read TGTGCCAGTAAAGGGGGTAGAGCTAATGAAAAACTGTTTTTT. Protein: CASKGGRANEKLFF.

This clone was counted a single time. Sequence at one end of the junction differs from germline and may be a read error. The chain links TRBV6-5 to TRBJ1-2; 9 bases align to TRBD1. The length of the CDR3 is 14 residues. Per the germline V gene, CDR1 is MNHEY and CDR2 is SVGAGI. CDR3 coding DNA: TGTGCCAGCAGTCGTGGCCGGGACAGGGCCCATGGTGGTTTC. It codes for CASSRGRDRAHGGF.

The chain combines TRBV10-3 with TRBJ1-2; D might be TRBD1 (5 bases). Germline V lookup: CDR1 ENHRY, CDR2 SYGVKD. This CDR3 comprises 13 residues. Deletions cut 7 bases from V and 10 bases from J, with 19 bases between. CDR3 nucleotides: TGTGCCATCAAGGAGGGGATAAGGGGCGACTACACCTTC. It translates to CAIKEGIRGDYTF.

The V call is TRBV19, the J call TRBJ1-1; no definite D call. The CDR3 runs to 12 residues. Germline assignment: CDR1 LNHDA and CDR2 SQIVND (reference sequence). V was cut by 4 bases and J by 7 bases, with 10 bases left in between. The CDR3, as DNA: TGTGCCAGTAGTAGCGGTGGGCTTGAAGCTTTCTTT. This encodes CASSSGGLEAFF. Complete variable domain (other parts from reference TRBV19 and TRBJ1-1): DGGITQSPKYLFRKEGQNVTLSCEQNLNHDAMYWYRQDPGQGLRLIYYSQIVNDFQKGDIAEGYSVSREKKESFPLTVTSAQKNPTAFYLCASSSGGLEAFFGQGTRLTVV.

This CDR3 is CASSFYYEQYF. The CDR3 bases are TGTGCCAGCAGCTTCTACTACGAGCAGTACTTC. V is TRBV7-2 and J is TRBJ2-7; D is uncertain. Per germline, CDR1 SGHTA and CDR2 FQGNSA. This CDR3 has 11 residues. The ends were cut back, 3 bases at V and 3 bases at J, with 3 bases in the middle.

About this clone: Distinct nucleotide sequences in the sample also encode this CDR3. This chain connects TRBV5-1 to TRBJ2-5; D remains ambiguous. This CDR3 contains 14 residues. The V end was cut by 1 base, the J end by 4 bases, with 11 bases between. Germline CDR1 is SGHRS and CDR2 is YFSETQ. CDR3 DNA sequence: TGCGCCAGCAGCTTGAATCTAGGCCCAGAGACCCAGTACTTC. It specifies CASSLNLGPETQYF.

The chain combines TRBV24-1 with TRBJ1-4; D unclear. Germline CDR1 is KGHDR and CDR2 is SFDVKD. Between the trimmed V and J ends, which lost 1 base and 7 bases, there was a span of 3 bases. This CDR3 spans 12 amino acids. The CDR3 nucleotides are TGTGCCACCAGTGATTTAGGTGAAAAACTGTTTTTT. It specifies CATSDLGEKLFF.

The chain couples TRBV12-5 to TRBJ2-5, with 8 bases matching TRBD1. Trimming at V came to 1 base and at J to 5 bases, leaving 3 bases not matched to a gene. Germline CDR1 is LGHNT and CDR2 is FRNRAP. The CDR3 loop spans 14 amino acids. The CDR3: CASGLARGLETQYF. CDR3 sequence (DNA): TGTGCTAGTGGTTTGGCCAGGGGGCTGGAGACCCAGTACTTC.

This chain joins TRBV4-1 and TRBJ1-4; D unclear. The germline V gene has CDR1 MGHRA and CDR2 YSYEKL. CDR3 length: 15 residues. Trimming stripped 3 bases from V and 4 bases from J, with 12 bases between. The CDR3 sequence: CASSQVGGINEKLFF. CDR3 nucleotide sequence: TGCGCCAGCAGCCAGGTGGGAGGGATTAATGAAAAACTGTTTTTT.